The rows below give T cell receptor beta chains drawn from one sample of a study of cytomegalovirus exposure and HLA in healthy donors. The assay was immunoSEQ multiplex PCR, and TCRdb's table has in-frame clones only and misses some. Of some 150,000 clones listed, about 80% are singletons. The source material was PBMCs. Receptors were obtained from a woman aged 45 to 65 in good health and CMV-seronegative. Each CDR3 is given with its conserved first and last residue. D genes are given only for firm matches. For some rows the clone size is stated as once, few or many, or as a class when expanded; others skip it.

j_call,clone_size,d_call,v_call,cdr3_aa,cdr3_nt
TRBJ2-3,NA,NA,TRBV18,CASSPPSTDTQYF,TGTGCCAGCTCACCACCGAGTACAGATACGCAGTATTTT
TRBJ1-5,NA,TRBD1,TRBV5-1,CASSSGTALNQPQHF,TGCGCCAGCAGCTCCGGGACAGCCCTCAATCAGCCCCAGCATTTT
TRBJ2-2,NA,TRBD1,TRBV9,CASSAGTGPGELFF,TGTGCCAGCAGCGCCGGGACAGGGCCCGGGGAGCTGTTTTTT
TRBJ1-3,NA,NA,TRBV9,CASSVRDSSSGNTIYF,TGTGCCAGCAGCGTTCGGGACTCGAGCTCTGGAAACACCATATATTTT
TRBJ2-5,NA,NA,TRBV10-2,CASTLSLVSETQYF,TGCGCCAGCACCCTAAGCTTAGTATCAGAGACCCAGTACTTC
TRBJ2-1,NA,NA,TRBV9,CASSGRDNLEQFF,TGTGCCAGCAGCGGCCGGGACAACCTCGAGCAGTTCTTC
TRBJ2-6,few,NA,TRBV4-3,CASSQDPGGSGANVLTF,TGCGCCAGCAGCCAAGATCCTGGGGGGTCTGGGGCCAACGTCCTGACTTTC
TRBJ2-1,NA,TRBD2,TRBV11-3,CASSLKASGSTHNEQFF,TGTGCCAGCAGCTTAAAGGCTAGCGGGAGTACCCACAATGAGCAGTTCTTC
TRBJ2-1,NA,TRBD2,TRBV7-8,CASSLGVAGDEQFF,TGTGCCAGCAGCTTAGGGGTAGCGGGAGATGAGCAGTTCTTC
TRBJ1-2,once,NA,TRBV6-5,CASSSRGGYTF,TGTGCCAGCAGTTCCAGGGGAGGCTACACCTTC
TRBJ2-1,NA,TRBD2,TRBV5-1,CASSLLIAGDRDEQFF,TGCGCCAGCAGCTTGCTGATAGCGGGAGATCGGGATGAGCAGTTCTTC
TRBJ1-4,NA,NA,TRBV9,CASSVSVSNEKLFF,TGTGCCAGCAGCGTTTCCGTCTCCAATGAAAAACTGTTTTTT
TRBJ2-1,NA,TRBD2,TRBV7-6,CASSQSYIAGARLGEQFF,TGTGCCAGCAGCCAATCATATATAGCGGGGGCCCGATTGGGTGAGCAGTTCTTC
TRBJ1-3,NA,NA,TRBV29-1,CSVEDPVIGAGNTIYF,TGCAGCGTTGAAGACCCTGTAATCGGGGCTGGAAACACCATATATTTT
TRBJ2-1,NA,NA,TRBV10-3,CAIRRDFSSYNEQFF,TGTGCCATCAGGAGAGATTTTAGCTCCTACAATGAGCAGTTCTTC
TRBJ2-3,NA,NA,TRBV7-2,CASSLQQAPDTQYF,TGTGCCAGCAGCTTACAACAGGCTCCAGATACGCAGTATTTT
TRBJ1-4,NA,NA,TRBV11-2,CASSPREGDEKLFF,TGTGCCAGCAGCCCACGCGAGGGGGATGAAAAACTGTTTTTT
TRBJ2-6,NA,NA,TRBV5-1,CASSNGQFSFGANVLTF,TGCGCCAGCAGCAACGGACAGTTTTCCTTCGGGGCCAACGTCCTGACTTTC
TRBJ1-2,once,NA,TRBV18,CASSFTEDYGYTF,TGTGCCAGCTCCTTTACCGAGGACTATGGCTACACCTTC
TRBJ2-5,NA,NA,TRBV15,CATSRDFFLDQETQYF,TGTGCCACCAGCAGAGATTTCTTCCTAGATCAAGAGACCCAGTACTTC
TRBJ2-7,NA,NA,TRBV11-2,CASNHNAYEQYF,TGTGCCAGCAACCACAATGCCTACGAGCAGTACTTC
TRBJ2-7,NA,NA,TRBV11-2,CASSLEAATYEQYF,TGTGCCAGCAGCTTAGAAGCGGCGACCTACGAGCAGTACTTC
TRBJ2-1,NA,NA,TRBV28,CASSYLDRSSYNEQFF,TGTGCCAGCAGTTACCTGGACAGATCGTCCTACAATGAGCAGTTCTTC
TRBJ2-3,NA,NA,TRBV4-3,CASSQDPTAFTDTQYF,TGCGCCAGCAGCCAAGATCCAACAGCATTCACAGATACGCAGTATTTT
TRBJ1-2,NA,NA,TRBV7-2,CASSLDWTYLTLYGYTF,TGTGCCAGCAGCTTAGACTGGACATACCTGACCCTCTATGGCTACACCTTC
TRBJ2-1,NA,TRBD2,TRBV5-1,CASRPGLAGVGPSYNEQFF,TGCGCCAGCAGACCCGGACTAGCGGGAGTGGGACCTTCCTACAATGAGCAGTTCTTC
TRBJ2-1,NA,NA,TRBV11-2,CASAVETYNEQFF,TGTGCCAGCGCGGTTGAGACTTACAATGAGCAGTTCTTC
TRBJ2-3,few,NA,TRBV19,CASRQLAVSPTDTQYF,TGTGCCAGTAGACAACTAGCCGTATCACCCACAGATACGCAGTATTTT
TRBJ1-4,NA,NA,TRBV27,CASSLDGTLDEKLFF,TGTGCCAGCAGTTTAGATGGGACACTGGATGAAAAACTGTTTTTT
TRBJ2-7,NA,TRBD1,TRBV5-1,CASSFGDRGRYEQYF,TGCGCCAGCAGCTTTGGGGACAGGGGTCGGTACGAGCAGTACTTC
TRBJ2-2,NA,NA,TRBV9,CASSIQGPGELFF,TGTGCCAGCAGCATTCAGGGTCCCGGGGAGCTGTTTTTT
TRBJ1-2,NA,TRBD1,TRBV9,CASSVSGTGRFLGYTF,TGTGCCAGCAGCGTATCGGGGACAGGAAGGTTCCTTGGCTACACCTTC
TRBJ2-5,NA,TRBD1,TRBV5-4,CASSLYAKTGEETQYF,TGTGCCAGCAGCTTATACGCAAAGACAGGGGAAGAGACCCAGTACTTC
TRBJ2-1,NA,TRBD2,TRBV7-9,CASSRAGTSLIYNEQFF,TGTGCCAGCAGCCGTGCCGGGACTAGCCTCATCTACAATGAGCAGTTCTTC
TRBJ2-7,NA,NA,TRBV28,CATSLATGEQYF,TGTGCCACCAGCCTTGCGACTGGCGAGCAGTACTTC
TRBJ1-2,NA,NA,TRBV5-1,CASSPGGVGSYGYTF,TGCGCCAGCAGCCCGGGGGGGGTAGGCAGCTATGGCTACACCTTC
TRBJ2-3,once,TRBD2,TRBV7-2,CASTPPSGAHGQYF,TGTGCCAGCACCCCTCCTAGCGGGGCCCATGGGCAGTATTTT
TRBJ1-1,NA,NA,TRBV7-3,CASSLIRVGTEAFF,TGTGCCAGCAGCTTAATTCGGGTTGGCACTGAAGCTTTCTTT
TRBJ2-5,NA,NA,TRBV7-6,CASSFPPGPAETQYF,TGTGCCAGCAGCTTCCCTCCAGGGCCGGCGGAGACCCAGTACTTC
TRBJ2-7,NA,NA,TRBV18,CASSPLQGRGGAEQYF,TGTGCCAGCTCACCACTACAGGGCCGGGGTGGGGCCGAGCAGTACTTC
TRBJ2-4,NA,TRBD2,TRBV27,CAGSLSGGAGWNIQYF,TGTGCCGGCAGTTTATCCGGGGGGGCAGGGTGGAACATTCAGTACTTC
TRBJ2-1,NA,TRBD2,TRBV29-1,CSVGGGPNNEQFF,TGCAGCGTTGGCGGGGGGCCTAACAATGAGCAGTTCTTC
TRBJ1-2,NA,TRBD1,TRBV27,CASSLTGSNYGYTF,TGTGCCAGCAGTTTGACAGGGTCAAACTATGGCTACACCTTC
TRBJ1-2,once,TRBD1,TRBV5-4,CASSGPGQGYGYTF,TGTGCCAGCAGCGGACCGGGACAGGGATATGGCTACACCTTC
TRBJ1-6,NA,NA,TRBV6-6,CASSYGDILSPLHF,TGTGCCAGCAGTTACGGGGACATACTATCACCCCTCCACTTT
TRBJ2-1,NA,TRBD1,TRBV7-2,CASSLAWGGQGYNEQFF,TGTGCCAGCAGCTTAGCATGGGGGGGACAGGGTTACAATGAGCAGTTCTTC
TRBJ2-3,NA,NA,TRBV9,CASSVGLAIDTQYF,TGTGCCAGCAGCGTAGGGCTAGCGATAGATACGCAGTATTTT
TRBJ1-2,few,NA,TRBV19,CASSLTGRESYGYTF,TGTGCCAGTAGTCTCACAGGGAGGGAAAGCTATGGCTACACCTTC